These 27 T cell receptor beta chains were all obtained from the same sample, sequenced in a study of shared clonotypes between healthy human individuals. Profiling relied on immunoSEQ multiplex PCR, and the TCRdb table lists in-frame clones only, not all of them. The sample has more than 850,000 clones, 78% seen once. Sequencing used memory CD4+ T cells from PBMCs. The sample's subset: CD45RA-negative fraction. The receptors come from a man aged 18 to 35 in good health. Some clones in this sample may be carry-over from other donors' samples.

This chain links TRBV7-9 with TRBJ2-7; 11 bases are a match to TRBD2. V was clipped by 5 bases and J by 7 bases; unmatched bases: 7. The CDR3 loop spans 14 amino acids. Germline CDR1 SEHNR, CDR2 FQNEAQ (reference sequence). The CDR3 DNA sequence: TGTGCCAGCAGCGAAAGACTAGCGGGAAGGGAGCAGTACTTC. Protein product: CASSERLAGREQYF.

The chain couples TRBV29-1 to TRBJ1-5; 10 bases are shared with TRBD1. Germline-derived CDR1 and CDR2 are SQVTM and ANQGSEA. The CDR3 is 15 residues long. Losses at the gene ends were 8 bases for V and 3 bases for J; bases not matched to a gene: 10. CDR3 sequence: CSLSRGTGANQPQHF. CDR3 DNA sequence: TGCAGCCTATCAAGGGGGACAGGGGCCAATCAGCCCCAGCATTTT.

This chain uses TRBV11-3 with TRBJ2-2; no firm D call. Germline lookup yields CDR1 SGHNT and CDR2 YENEEA. This CDR3 is 18 amino acids long. Trimming left V 1 base short and J 5 bases short, with 20 bases between. For the CDR3, the DNA is TGTGCCAGCAGCTTAGCGGTCCGACCTGGAGTTCGGACCGGGGAGCTGTTTTTT. Protein sequence: CASSLAVRPGVRTGELFF.

The chain couples TRBV12-5 to TRBJ2-7; D not certain. Deletions cut 3 bases from V and 3 bases from J, with 9 bases between. The CDR3 spans 13 residues. Germline CDR1 and CDR2: LGHNT and FRNRAP. CDR3 DNA: TGTGCTAGTGGTTTCGGTTTTGACTACGAGCAGTACTTC. This gives the protein CASGFGFDYEQYF.

V gene TRBV6-1 combines with J gene TRBJ1-2; possibly TRBD1 for D (6 bases). Germline V CDR1 and CDR2: MNHNS, SASEGT. The length of the CDR3 is 13 residues. Trimming pared 6 bases from V and 6 bases from J, leaving 14 bases between. The DNA of the CDR3 is TGTGCCAGCAGGACCACAGGGATGGATGGCTACACCTTC. Translated: CASRTTGMDGYTF.

The chain joins TRBV2 to TRBJ1-3; D is undetermined. The CDR3 has 14 amino acids. Per the germline V gene, CDR1 is SNHLY and CDR2 is FYNNEI. Trimming stripped 6 bases from V and 2 bases from J, with 11 bases between. The CDR3, as DNA: TGTGCCAGCAGCCTACAGTTCGCTGGAAACACCATATATTTT. Protein product: CASSLQFAGNTIYF.

The chain has TRBV28 and TRBJ2-1, with 8 bases fitting TRBD1. Per germline, CDR1 MDHEN and CDR2 SYDVKM. V lost 3 bases to trimming and J lost 0 bases; unmatched junction nucleotides: 7. This CDR3 comprises 17 residues. The CDR3 here is CASSLLQGGSSYNEQFF. CDR3 bases: TGTGCCAGCAGTTTGTTACAGGGGGGAAGCTCCTACAATGAGCAGTTCTTC.

The chain is built from TRBV7-9 and TRBJ2-7; 7 positions match TRBD2. The J segment lost 4 bases and the V segment lost 0 bases, leaving 6 bases of the junction unmatched. The germline CDR1 and CDR2 sequences are SEHNR and FQNEAQ (reference sequence). The CDR3 covers 15 residues. CDR3: CASSLASGVRYEQYF. In DNA form, the CDR3 reads TGTGCCAGCAGCTTAGCGAGCGGGGTAAGGTACGAGCAGTACTTC.

The gene calls are TRBV5-1 and TRBJ2-1; D is possibly TRBD1 (6 bases). CDR1 SGHRS and CDR2 YFSETQ come from the germline V gene. This CDR3 is 13 amino acids long. V lost 3 bases and J lost 5, with 9 bases in between. The CDR3 loop is CASSYGQNNEQFF. DNA of the CDR3: TGCGCCAGCAGCTACGGACAGAACAATGAGCAGTTCTTC. Looking up the rest from reference TRBV5-1 and TRBJ2-1 gives the full variable domain: KAGVTQTPRYLIKTRGQQVTLSCSPISGHRSVSWYQQTPGQGLQFLFEYFSETQRNKGNFPGRFSGRQFSNSRSEMNVSTLELGDSALYLCASSYGQNNEQFFGPGTRLTVL.

The V gene is TRBV11-3, the J gene TRBJ2-5; no clear D. Germline V gene lookup returns CDR1 SGHNT and CDR2 YENEEA. The CDR3 has 13 amino acids. The V gene lost 5 bases and the J gene lost 5 bases, with 12 bases spanning the gap. The CDR3 here is CASSRSGLETQYF. In nucleotides, the CDR3 is TGTGCCAGCAGCCGTAGTGGTTTGGAGACCCAGTACTTC.

This clone was observed once. The chain carries TRBV27 and TRBJ1-1, with 7 bases that match TRBD1. This CDR3 contains 20 residues. The V and J ends lost 2 bases and 3 bases, in that order; junction bases with no gene match: 21. In germline, CDR1 is MNHEY, CDR2 SMNVEV (reference sequence). CDR3 sequence: CASSLIFGWGQGESDTEAFF. CDR3 bases: TGTGCCAGCAGTTTAATATTCGGATGGGGGCAGGGGGAGTCCGACACTGAAGCTTTCTTT.

This chain links TRBV7-9 with TRBJ1-2; D not certain. The CDR3 length is 12 residues. Germline-derived CDR1 and CDR2 are SEHNR and FQNEAQ (reference sequence). V lost 7 bases and J lost 2, with 8 bases in between. Here the CDR3 DNA reads TGTGCCAGCACACCGGTCAACTATGGCTACACCTTC. This translates into CASTPVNYGYTF.

V is TRBV6-6 and J is TRBJ1-2; TRBD1 matches 7 bases. The CDR3 is made up of 13 amino acids. Germline loops: CDR1 MNHNY, CDR2 SVGAGI (reference sequence). V trimming: 4 bases; J trimming: 3 bases; junction bases outside the gene matches: 2. Written as DNA, the CDR3 is TGTGCCAGCAGTTTTGGGACAGACTATGGCTACACCTTC. Its translation is CASSFGTDYGYTF.

Turning to this clone: Additional DNA sequences in this sample encode the identical CDR3. This sequence joins TRBV4-2 and TRBJ2-7; D unresolved. V was clipped by 0 bases and J by 1 base, with 4 bases between them. The CDR3 totals 13 residues. Germline values: CDR1 LGHNA, CDR2 YNFKEQ. As DNA, the CDR3 is TGTGCCAGCAGCCAAGACAGTTCCTACGAGCAGTACTTC. Protein sequence: CASSQDSSYEQYF.

This clone was recorded only once. The chain carries TRBV10-2 and TRBJ1-1, with D uncertain. V gave up 5 bases and J gave up 3 bases, with 4 bases separating them. The CDR3 extends over 11 amino acids. Germline CDR1 WSHSY, CDR2 SAAADI. The DNA of the CDR3 is TGCGCCAGCAGTATGGACACTGAAGCTTTCTTT. Its translation: CASSMDTEAFF.

This sequence joins TRBV7-2 and TRBJ2-7, with TRBD2 as a possible D gene (6 bases). The CDR3 has 15 residues. Germline CDR1 SGHTA, CDR2 FQGNSA. The V gene lost 0 bases and the J gene lost 3 bases, with 12 bases spanning the gap. The CDR3 DNA sequence: TGTGCCAGCAGCTTAGCTATGGGACTGGGCTACGAGCAGTACTTC. Its translation is CASSLAMGLGYEQYF.

The chain recombines TRBV9 with TRBJ2-7; D may be TRBD2 (5 bases). This CDR3 comprises 15 residues. Germline V gene sequence: CDR1 SGDLS, CDR2 YYNGEE. V was cut by 2 bases and J by 6 bases, with 18 bases left in between. The chain's CDR3 is CASSVGSVGATEQYF. CDR3 nucleotide sequence: TGTGCCAGCAGCGTCGGTTCGGTGGGAGCGACCGAGCAGTACTTC.

This clone was found a few times. V gene TRBV2 combines with J gene TRBJ1-1, with D uncertain. This CDR3 is 13 amino acids long. V was pared by 7 bases and J by 4 bases, with 13 bases between. Per germline, CDR1 SNHLY and CDR2 FYNNEI. In nucleotides, the CDR3 is TGTGCCAGCATAGCGGCAGTTGGCACTGAAGCTTTCTTT. Its translation is CASIAAVGTEAFF.

This rearrangement joins TRBV5-1 to TRBJ2-1; perhaps D is TRBD1 or TRBD2 (5 bases each). V was pared by 4 bases and J by 0 bases, with 26 bases between. CDR3 length: 20 residues. The V gene's germline CDR1 is SGHRS and CDR2 YFSETQ. The CDR3 sequence is CASSPGPLGLWGSSYNEQFF. The DNA of the CDR3 is TGCGCCAGCAGCCCTGGACCACTAGGACTCTGGGGCAGCTCCTACAATGAGCAGTTCTTC.

This sequence joins TRBV5-1 and TRBJ1-1, with 8 positions matching TRBD1. The germline V gene encodes CDR1 SGHRS and CDR2 YFSETQ. Trimming cost V 0 bases and J 4 bases; bases outside gene matches: 5. The CDR3 is 15 residues long. The CDR3 spells CASSLGQGMGTEAFF. The CDR3 nucleotides read TGCGCCAGCAGCTTGGGACAGGGGATGGGCACTGAAGCTTTCTTT.

Comment on this clone: The sample contains more than one DNA sequence encoding this CDR3. The rearrangement uses TRBV28 and TRBJ1-5; D perhaps matches TRBD1 (5 bases). With 2 bases removed from V and 0 bases from J, the gap between germline ends came to 8 bases. Germline V CDR1 and CDR2: MDHEN, SYDVKM. This CDR3 comprises 15 residues. CDR3 in amino acids: CASSLRTFSNQPQHF. CDR3 bases: TGTGCCAGCAGTTTACGGACATTTAGCAATCAGCCCCAGCATTTT.

As concerns this clone: Since a much larger clone is just one base distant, this may be a read error. The same CDR3 also results from other DNA sequences found in this sample. This sequence joins TRBV11-2 and TRBJ2-5; D unclear. Germline CDR1 reads SGHAT; CDR2 reads FQNNGV. The CDR3 loop spans 11 amino acids. V was cut by 3 bases and J by 2 bases, with 1 base left in between. CDR3: CASSFQETQYF. In nucleotides, the CDR3 is TGTGCCAGCAGCTTTCAAGAGACCCAGTACTTC.

This clone was seen a few times. This chain joins TRBV19 and TRBJ1-1; D unclear. With 3 bases removed from V and 1 base from J, the gap between germline ends came to 6 bases. The CDR3 spans 13 residues. The V gene's germline CDR1 is LNHDA and CDR2 SQIVND (reference sequence). The CDR3 region is CASSIAANTEAFF. Here the CDR3 DNA reads TGTGCCAGTAGTATTGCGGCGAACACTGAAGCTTTCTTT.

The rearrangement links TRBV5-1 to TRBJ1-3; D gene ambiguous. The CDR3 sequence is 17 residues long. V was trimmed by 4 bases and J by 0 bases, leaving 17 bases between them. Germline loops: CDR1 SGHRS, CDR2 YFSETQ. The CDR3 region has the DNA TGCGCCAGCAGCCCAGTCGCGGGCCTAAGCTCTGGAAACACCATATATTTT. Amino acids: CASSPVAGLSSGNTIYF.

This sequence joins TRBV2 and TRBJ2-7, with 7 nucleotides matching TRBD1. The CDR3 covers 14 residues. The V gene end was trimmed by 5 bases and the J gene end by 1 base; junction bases not matched to a gene: 5. Germline V lookup: CDR1 SNHLY, CDR2 FYNNEI. CDR3 DNA: TGTGCCAGCAGTATACAGGGGATTTCCTACGAGCAGTACTTC. Its protein is CASSIQGISYEQYF. Complete variable domain (other parts from reference TRBV2 and TRBJ2-7): EPEVTQTPSHQVTQMGQEVILRCVPISNHLYFYWYRQILGQKVEFLVSFYNNEISEKSEIFDDQFSVERPDGSNFTLKIRSTKLEDSAMYFCASSIQGISYEQYFGPGTRLTVT.

This clone has a single count. The V and J genes are TRBV11-1 and TRBJ1-2, with 10 bases fitting TRBD1. Germline V CDR1 and CDR2: SGHAT, FQDESV (reference sequence). V was clipped by 4 bases and J by 8 bases; unmatched bases: 4. The CDR3 extends over 13 amino acids. The chain's CDR3 is CASSYGTGDGYTF. The CDR3, as DNA: TGTGCCAGCAGCTACGGGACAGGGGACGGCTACACCTTC.

V and J are TRBV5-1 and TRBJ2-3; 8 positions match TRBD1. CDR3 length equals 17 residues. Germline assignment: CDR1 SGHRS and CDR2 YFSETQ. V was clipped by 2 bases and J by 0 bases; unmatched bases: 8. In nucleotides, the CDR3 is TGCGCCAGCAGCTTTTTCAGGACAGGGACTAGCACAGATACGCAGTATTTT. Translation gives CASSFFRTGTSTDTQYF.